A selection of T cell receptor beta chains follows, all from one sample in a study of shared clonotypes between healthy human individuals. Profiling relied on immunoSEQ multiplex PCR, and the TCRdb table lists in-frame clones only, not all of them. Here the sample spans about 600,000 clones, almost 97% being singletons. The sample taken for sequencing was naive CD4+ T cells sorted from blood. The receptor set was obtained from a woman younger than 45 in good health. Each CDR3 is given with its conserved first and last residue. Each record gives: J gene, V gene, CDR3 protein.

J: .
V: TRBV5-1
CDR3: CASSPSGGGPYEQYF

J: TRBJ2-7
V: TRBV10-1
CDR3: CASSELAGGRNEQYF

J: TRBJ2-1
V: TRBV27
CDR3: CASRPTEFSYNEQFF

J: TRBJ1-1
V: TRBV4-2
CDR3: CASSEDDADRTGSFF

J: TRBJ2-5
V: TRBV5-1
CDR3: CASSTTGGARETQYF

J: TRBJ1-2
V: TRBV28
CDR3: CASSLSPDREGGYTF

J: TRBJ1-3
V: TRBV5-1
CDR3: CASSPDRGSLGRTIYF

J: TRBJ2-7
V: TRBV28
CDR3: CASSLQLYEQYF

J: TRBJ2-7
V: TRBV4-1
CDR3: CASSQAPGRKSYEQYF

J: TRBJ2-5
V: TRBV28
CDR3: CASSGDWNQETQYF